This TCR beta chain came from a study of T-cell reconstitution after alpha-beta-depleted transplantation in children. Ten or more counts support this clonotype. Its target is not known. TCRbeta library preparation incorporated unique molecular identifiers. TCRdb analysed the PCR reads with MiXCR anew, one entry per CDR3 protein. The sample holds about 70,000 distinct CDR3 sequences, roughly 11% seen once. Whole-study results and caveats: Reportedly, alpha-beta T cells present about two months post-transplant originated from several hundred expanded clones of graft origin.

Trimming removed 1 base from V and 0 bases from J; junction bases left unmatched: 8. There are 18 residues in the CDR3. CDR1 and CDR2 (germline): SGHVS, FQNEAQ. The chain has TRBV7-8 and TRBJ2-2, with 7 nucleotides matching TRBD2. This receptor was obtained from a boy aged 10-17 years with acute myeloid leukemia, due to receive a stem cell transplant. This specimen was PBMCs, taken before TCRalphabeta/CD19-depleted stem cell transplant. CDR3 in amino acids: CASSLVGLRGANTGELFF. The CDR3 DNA reads as TGTGCCAGCAGCTTAGTGGGTTTACGGGGGGCGAACACCGGGGAGCTGTTTTTT.